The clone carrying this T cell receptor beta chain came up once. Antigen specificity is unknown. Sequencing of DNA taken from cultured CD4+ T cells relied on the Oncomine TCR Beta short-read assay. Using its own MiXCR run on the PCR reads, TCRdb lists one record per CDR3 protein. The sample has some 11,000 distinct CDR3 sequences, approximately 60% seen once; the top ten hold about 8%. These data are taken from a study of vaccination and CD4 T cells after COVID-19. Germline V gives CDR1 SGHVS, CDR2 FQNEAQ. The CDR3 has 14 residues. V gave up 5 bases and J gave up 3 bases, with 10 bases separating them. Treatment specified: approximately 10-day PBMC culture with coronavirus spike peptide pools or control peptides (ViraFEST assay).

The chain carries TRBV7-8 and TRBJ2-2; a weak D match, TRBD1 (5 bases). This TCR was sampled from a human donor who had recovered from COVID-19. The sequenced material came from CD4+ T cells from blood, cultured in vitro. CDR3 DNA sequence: TGTGCCAGCAGCCAGGACACGGACACCGGGGAGCTGTTTTTT. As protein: CASSQDTDTGELFF.